Given below is one T cell receptor beta chain in context. Its antigen is unidentified. Sequence at one end of the junction differs from germline and may be a read error. This sample was taken from a study of tumor and adjacent non-tumor tissue in lung cancer. A modified ARM-PCR protocol with three rounds of nested PCR amplified TCRbeta. TCRdb reprocessed the multiplex PCR reads with MiXCR, giving one entry per CDR3 protein. The sample includes fewer than 150,000 distinct CDR3 sequences, around 65% of them seen just once. General observations from the study: Tumor TCR diversity, when higher, was linked to shorter survival.

CDR3 size: 10 residues. Germline CDR1 is DFQATT and CDR2 is SNEGSKA (reference sequence). This sample's RNA came from whole unsorted tissue. Specimen: lung tumor tissue. This sequence joins TRBV20-1 and TRBJ2-1; no reliable D call. This receptor was obtained from a man in his sixties with small cell lung cancer. CDR3 coding DNA: TGCGGTGCGTGGGACAATGAGCAGTTCTTC. Translation: CGAWDNEQFF.